This TCR beta chain was sequenced during a study of radiotherapy plus CTLA-4 blockade in lung cancer. The CDR3 sequence is 18 residues long. Germline V gives CDR1 SGHRS, CDR2 YFSETQ. J gave up 0 bases and V 5 bases, and 12 bases lay outside the gene matches. Profiled with immunoSEQ multiplex PCR; TCRdb holds only in-frame clones, not every one. The sample shows about 19,000 clones, roughly 83% of them seen only once. This chain links TRBV5-1 with TRBJ1-3; 9 bases agree with TRBD1. The sequencing used peripheral blood, collected from a patient treated with radiotherapy plus ipilimumab. The origin of this receptor is a human donor with non-small cell lung cancer whose response to radiotherapy plus ipilimumab could not be evaluated. This CDR3 reads CASRRQDATGGSGNTIYF. The CDR3 region has the DNA TGCGCCAGCAGGAGACAGGACGCGACAGGGGGCTCTGGAAACACCATATATTTT.